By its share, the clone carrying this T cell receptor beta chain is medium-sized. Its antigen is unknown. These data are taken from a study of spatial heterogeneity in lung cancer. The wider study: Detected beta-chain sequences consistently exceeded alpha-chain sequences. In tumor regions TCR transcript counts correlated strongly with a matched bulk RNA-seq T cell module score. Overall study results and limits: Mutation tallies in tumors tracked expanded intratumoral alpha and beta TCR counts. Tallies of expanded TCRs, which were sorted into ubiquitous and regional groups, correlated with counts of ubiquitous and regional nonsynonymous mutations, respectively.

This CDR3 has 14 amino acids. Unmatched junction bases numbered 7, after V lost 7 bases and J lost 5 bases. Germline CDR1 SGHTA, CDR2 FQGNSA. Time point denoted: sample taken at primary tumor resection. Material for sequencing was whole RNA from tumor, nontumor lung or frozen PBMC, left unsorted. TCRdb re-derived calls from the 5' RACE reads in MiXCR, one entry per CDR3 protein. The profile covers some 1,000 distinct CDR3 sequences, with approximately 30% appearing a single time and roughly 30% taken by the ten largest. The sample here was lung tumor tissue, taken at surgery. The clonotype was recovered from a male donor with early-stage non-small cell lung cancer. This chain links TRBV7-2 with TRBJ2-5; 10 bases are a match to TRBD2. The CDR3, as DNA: TGTGCCAGCACACCGGGACTAGCGTCGGAGACCCAGTACTTC. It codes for CASTPGLASETQYF.